This TCR beta chain was sequenced in a study of cytomegalovirus exposure and HLA in healthy donors. Whole-study findings and limits: A later analysis linked a missense DCLRE1C variant to TCR beta V- and J-gene trimming. Most CMV-associated TCR beta chains were later found to appear HLA-restricted.

On this clone itself: What it binds is unknown.

Researchers ran the PCR with 60 Vbeta and 13 Jbeta primers. Measured with immunoSEQ multiplex PCR; TCRdb has only the in-frame clones, and not every one. Of about 110,000 clones in the sample, approximately 80% were seen once. The ends were cut back, 7 bases at V and 1 base at J, with 19 bases in the middle. CDR1 SGHRS and CDR2 YFSETQ come from the germline V gene. This CDR3 region has 16 residues. The chain joins TRBV5-1 to TRBJ2-3; no clear D. The source material was PBMCs. The sequence derives from a woman younger than 45 in good health and CMV-seronegative. The CDR3 spells CASGETFQIGTDTQYF. Here the CDR3 DNA reads TGCGCCAGCGGAGAGACCTTTCAAATTGGCACAGATACGCAGTATTTT.